A selection of T cell receptor beta chains follows, all from one sample in a study of T cells in Graves' hyperthyroidism and ophthalmopathy. TCRdb re-derived calls from the multiplex PCR reads in MiXCR, one entry per CDR3 protein. The sample carries 300,000 to 350,000 distinct CDR3 sequences, about 15% recorded once. Sequences were obtained from blood. The receptors come from a woman under 40 with Graves' hyperthyroidism. Both conserved end residues are part of each CDR3. A D gene is named only where the DNA matches it firmly. Clone size is stated in some rows and not others, as once, few, many or a class when expanded.

abundance: many; v_gene: TRBV5-1; d_gene: .; j_gene: TRBJ1-6; CDR3nt: TGCGCCAGCAGCTTGTCTTGGAATTCACCCCTCCACTTT; CDR3aa: CASSLSWNSPLHF
abundance: .; v_gene: TRBV5-4; d_gene: .; j_gene: TRBJ1-2; CDR3nt: TGTGCCAGCAGCTTGGTGGACGAGGGCACTGATGGCTACACCTTC; CDR3aa: CASSLVDEGTDGYTF
abundance: many; v_gene: TRBV28; d_gene: .; j_gene: TRBJ2-5; CDR3nt: TGTGCCAGCAGCTTTCCGACAGGAGGTCGCGAGACCCAGTACTTC; CDR3aa: CASSFPTGGRETQYF
abundance: many; v_gene: TRBV11-3; d_gene: .; j_gene: TRBJ2-2; CDR3nt: TGTGCCAGCAGCTCAATCGGCACCGGGGAGCTGTTTTTT; CDR3aa: CASSSIGTGELFF
abundance: few; v_gene: TRBV20-1; d_gene: TRBD1; j_gene: TRBJ1-2; CDR3nt: TGCAGTGCTAGGCCCGGACAGGCGACGGGAGGCTACACCTTC; CDR3aa: CSARPGQATGGYTF
abundance: few; v_gene: TRBV28; d_gene: .; j_gene: TRBJ2-5; CDR3nt: TGTGCCAGCTGTGGCGCCAGCGGGCAAGAGACCCAGTACTTC; CDR3aa: CASCGASGQETQYF
abundance: many; v_gene: TRBV7-8; d_gene: .; j_gene: TRBJ1-5; CDR3nt: TGTGCCAGCAGCTTAAGGTCCAGCGGGACGAATATCAAGAGCAATCAGCCCCAGCATTTT; CDR3aa: CASSLRSSGTNIKSNQPQHF
abundance: few; v_gene: TRBV7-6; d_gene: TRBD2; j_gene: TRBJ2-7; CDR3nt: TGTGCCAGCAGCTTCCGGACTAGCGGGGGAAGACCCGAGCAGTACTTC; CDR3aa: CASSFRTSGGRPEQYF
abundance: many; v_gene: TRBV7-9; d_gene: .; j_gene: TRBJ2-3; CDR3nt: TGTGCCAGCAGCATCTTAGAGTTAGCCACAGATACGCAGTATTTT; CDR3aa: CASSILELATDTQYF
abundance: .; v_gene: TRBV30; d_gene: .; j_gene: TRBJ1-4; CDR3nt: TGTGCCTGGACTGAAAAAGAGATCAATGAAAAACTGTTTTTT; CDR3aa: CAWTEKEINEKLFF
abundance: few; v_gene: TRBV7-9; d_gene: .; j_gene: TRBJ2-2; CDR3nt: TGTGCCAGCAGCTTAGCGACTAAACCCACCGGGGAGCTGTTTTTT; CDR3aa: CASSLATKPTGELFF
abundance: many; v_gene: TRBV28; d_gene: .; j_gene: TRBJ1-5; CDR3nt: TGTGCCAGCAGTTTAAGTCGGCCCCAGCATTTT; CDR3aa: CASSLSRPQHF
abundance: many; v_gene: TRBV3-1; d_gene: .; j_gene: TRBJ1-1; CDR3nt: TGTGCCAGCAGCCAAGTGGGGTTCAACACTGAAGCTTTCTTT; CDR3aa: CASSQVGFNTEAFF
abundance: .; v_gene: TRBV14; d_gene: .; j_gene: TRBJ1-2; CDR3nt: TGTGCCAGCAGCCAAGATCACTATGGCTACACCTTC; CDR3aa: CASSQDHYGYTF
abundance: many; v_gene: TRBV28; d_gene: .; j_gene: TRBJ2-1; CDR3nt: TGTGCCAGCAGTTTTCCTAGTCCTGAGCAGTTCTTC; CDR3aa: CASSFPSPEQFF